These 20 T cell receptor beta chains originate from one sample sequenced in a study of blood T cell repertoires in COVID-19. This table comes from immunoSEQ multiplex PCR, and its TCRdb copy is limited to in-frame clones, with some not included. The sample gives about 110,000 clones, 88% of which show up once; under 3% is in the top ten. What was sequenced was peripheral blood. Receptors originate from a human donor in a cohort sampled during active COVID-19.

This clone showed up many times. The V gene is TRBV11-1, the J gene TRBJ1-2; 7 bases map to TRBD1. Germline CDR1 is SGHAT and CDR2 is FQDESV (reference sequence). This CDR3 spans 14 amino acids. Trimming took 5 bases from V and 5 from J; bases not matched to a gene: 8. The CDR3 DNA is TGTGCCAGCAGCCCGGGGGACAGCGCGTATGGCTACACCTTC. This encodes CASSPGDSAYGYTF.

V gene TRBV3-1 (or the pseudogene TRBV3-2) combines with J gene TRBJ1-2, with 7 bases that match TRBD1. Germline assignment: CDR1 LGHDT and CDR2 YNNKEL (reference sequence). The CDR3 runs to 14 residues. J was trimmed by 6 bases and V by 0 bases; bases with no gene match: 4. CDR3 coding DNA: TGTGCCAGCAGCCAAGATAGACAGGGCAATGGCTACACCTTC. This codes for CASSQDRQGNGYTF.

The chain employs TRBV6-5 and TRBJ1-1; possibly TRBD1 for D (5 bases). The CDR3 loop spans 15 amino acids. Trimming left V 0 bases short and J 1 base short, with 9 bases between. CDR1 is MNHEY, CDR2 SVGAGI, per germline. CDR3 sequence reads: CASSYSYGGNTEAFF. The CDR3 DNA follows: TGTGCCAGCAGTTACTCGTACGGGGGGAACACTGAAGCTTTCTTT.

The rearrangement uses TRBV24-1 and TRBJ2-7; weak D call: TRBD2 (5 bases). The CDR3 is made up of 15 amino acids. Germline loops: CDR1 KGHDR, CDR2 SFDVKD. Trimming took 5 bases from V and 6 from J, leaving 19 bases between them. CDR3 sequence (DNA): TGTGCCACCAGTGTTACACCCCCGGGTGAGGGCGAGCAGTACTTC. It is translated as CATSVTPPGEGEQYF.

The chain joins TRBV6-2 or TRBV6-3 to TRBJ1-2; tentatively, D is TRBD1 (6 bases). Deletions cut 2 bases from V and 4 bases from J, with 8 bases between. The CDR3 consists of 13 residues. Germline CDR1 MNHEY, CDR2 SVGEGT. The CDR3 reads CASSYGTSYGYTF. The CDR3, as DNA: TGTGCCAGCAGTTACGGGACAAGCTATGGCTACACCTTC.

The V and J genes are TRBV24-1 and TRBJ2-3; 10 positions agree with TRBD2. The trim removed 2 bases at V and 3 bases at J, leaving 4 bases unmatched. Germline loops: CDR1 KGHDR, CDR2 SFDVKD. The CDR3 runs 16 residues. The CDR3 sequence: CATSDYSGGRTDTQYF. The CDR3 DNA reads as TGTGCCACCAGTGATTATAGCGGGGGGAGGACAGATACGCAGTATTTT.

This clone was detected a few times. V usage is TRBV24-1 and J usage is TRBJ1-3; 7 positions agree with TRBD1. The CDR3 runs to 15 residues. Germline assignment: CDR1 KGHDR and CDR2 SFDVKD. J lost 9 bases, V lost 2 bases, and 9 bases had no gene match. CDR3 DNA: TGTGCCACCAGTGATTCCCGACAGGGTGGCAGCACCATATATTTT. Translating it yields CATSDSRQGGSTIYF.

The genes are TRBV2 and TRBJ2-5; 10 positions match TRBD1. With 4 bases clipped from V and 5 bases from J, the junction kept 7 bases outside the gene matches. The CDR3 is 15 residues long. Germline V lookup: CDR1 SNHLY, CDR2 FYNNEI. CDR3 loop: CASSGVTGGEETQYF. In nucleotides, the CDR3 is TGTGCCAGCAGTGGGGTGACAGGGGGCGAGGAGACCCAGTACTTC.

The V call is TRBV6-5, the J call TRBJ1-5; the match to TRBD1 covers 7 bases. V lost 6 bases, J lost 0 bases, and 5 bases stayed unmatched. The CDR3 has 15 residues. Germline V gene data show CDR1 as MNHEY and CDR2 as SVGAGI. The CDR3 region has the DNA TGTGCCAGCAGGGTGACAGGGACTAGCAATCAGCCCCAGCATTTT. Protein product: CASRVTGTSNQPQHF.

This chain uses TRBV6-6 with TRBJ2-2, with 9 bases that match TRBD1. CDR3 length equals 15 residues. Trimming took 6 bases from V and 2 from J; bases not matched to a gene: 4. Germline CDR1 reads MNHNY; CDR2 reads SVGAGI (reference sequence). The CDR3 DNA follows: TGTGCCAGCAGCGGGACAGGGCGAAACACCGGGGAGCTGTTTTTT. Amino acid sequence: CASSGTGRNTGELFF.

For this clone: A much larger clone sits a single nucleotide away, making a read error possible. This chain uses TRBV5-1 with TRBJ1-2; the D is unclear. This CDR3 region has 12 residues. The germline V gene has CDR1 SGHRS and CDR2 YFSETQ. Trimming left V 0 bases short and J 4 bases short, with 4 bases between. CDR3 amino acids: CASSLGVYGYTF. The CDR3 DNA sequence: TGCGCCAGCAGCTTGGGAGTCTATGGCTACACCTTC.

The chain uses TRBV3-1 (or the pseudogene TRBV3-2) and TRBJ2-7, with TRBD2 identical over 8 bases. The trim removed 6 bases at V and 4 bases at J, leaving 14 bases unmatched. The CDR3 sequence is 16 residues long. The germline V gene encodes CDR1 LGHDT and CDR2 YNNKEL (reference sequence). Here the CDR3 DNA reads TGTGCCAGCAGACGTGGCGGGGCGGGGGGTAATTACGAGCAGTACTTC. This gives the protein CASRRGGAGGNYEQYF.

The rearrangement joins TRBV7-9 to TRBJ1-2; the D gene is possibly TRBD1 (5 bases). The CDR3 contains 15 residues. Germline CDR1 reads SEHNR; CDR2 reads FQNEAQ (reference sequence). The V end was cut by 0 bases, the J end by 4 bases, with 12 bases between. The DNA for the CDR3 is TGTGCCAGCAGCTTAGCAGGGACGGGGGGCTATGGCTACACCTTC. Amino acids: CASSLAGTGGYGYTF.

The gene calls are TRBV24-1 and TRBJ2-1; 10 nucleotides line up with TRBD2. This CDR3 has 14 amino acids. V shed 9 bases and J 7 bases; nucleotides not matched to a gene: 8. CDR1 and CDR2 from the germline V gene are KGHDR and SFDVKD. The CDR3 DNA follows: TGTGCCACCTCCGCTAGCGGGAGTGGAAATGAGCAGTTCTTC. It encodes CATSASGSGNEQFF.

The gene calls are TRBV7-9 and TRBJ2-1; TRBD2 aligns across 10 bases. Losses at the gene ends were 5 bases for V and 3 bases for J; bases not matched to a gene: 4. CDR1 is SEHNR, CDR2 FQNEAQ, per germline (reference sequence). The CDR3 extends over 15 amino acids. The CDR3 nucleotides read TGTGCCAGCAGCACCGGGACTAGCGTCTACAATGAGCAGTTCTTC. It codes for CASSTGTSVYNEQFF.

The V gene is TRBV9, the J gene TRBJ1-1, with D possibly TRBD1 on 5 matching bases. There are 15 residues in the CDR3. CDR1 and CDR2 (germline): SGDLS, YYNGEE. The V end was cut by 0 bases, the J end by 1 base, with 10 bases between. The CDR3 protein is CASSVGGGRNTEAFF. The CDR3 DNA reads as TGTGCCAGCAGCGTAGGCGGGGGGAGGAACACTGAAGCTTTCTTT.

This clone was seen only once. V and J are TRBV4-2 and TRBJ2-3, with D unresolved. V lost 2 bases to trimming and J lost 5 bases, with 11 bases between them. CDR1 and CDR2 from the germline V gene are LGHNA and YNFKEQ. The CDR3 loop spans 14 amino acids. The CDR3 is CASSQQSPQDTQYF. The CDR3, as DNA: TGTGCCAGCAGCCAACAGTCTCCACAAGATACGCAGTATTTT.

This rearrangement joins TRBV7-3 to TRBJ2-5, with a weak D call TRBD2 (7 bases). There are 15 residues in the CDR3. The V gene's germline CDR1 is SGHTA and CDR2 FQGTGA. V was clipped by 2 bases and J by 4 bases, with 14 bases between them. CDR3 amino acids: CASSLFGGPGETQYF. The CDR3 nucleotides read TGTGCCAGCAGCTTATTCGGGGGGCCGGGAGAGACCCAGTACTTC.

In this sample, this clone turned up a few times. J is TRBJ2-5 and V is TRBV28, with TRBD1 matching over 7 bases. J was trimmed by 1 base and V by 3 bases; bases with no gene match: 14. The length of the CDR3 is 18 residues. Per germline, CDR1 MDHEN and CDR2 SYDVKM. The CDR3 DNA reads as TGTGCCAGCAGTTTCTTCGCCTTTGGACAGGTCCCCCAAGAGACCCAGTACTTC. Amino acids: CASSFFAFGQVPQETQYF.

The rearrangement links TRBV5-1 to TRBJ2-2, with D possibly TRBD2 on 5 matching bases. The germline V gene encodes CDR1 SGHRS and CDR2 YFSETQ. This CDR3 is 16 amino acids long. Between the trimmed V and J ends, which lost 0 bases and 0 bases, there was a span of 9 bases. In nucleotides, the CDR3 is TGCGCCAGCAGCTTGGAGAGCGGCGCGAACACCGGGGAGCTGTTTTTT. Translated, it gives CASSLESGANTGELFF.